The subject of this entry is one T cell receptor (beta chain). Antigen specificity is unknown. This record comes from a study of shared clonotypes between healthy human individuals. Regarding the study as a whole: Researchers sampled blood only, noting tissue repertoires likely differ.

Using immunoSEQ multiplex PCR, the repertoire was profiled, and TCRdb retains in-frame clones only, with some absent. The sample shows over 1.4 million clones, roughly 97% of them seen only once. The ends were cut back, 5 bases at V and 6 bases at J, with 17 bases in the middle. Germline V gene sequence: CDR1 WSHSY, CDR2 SAAADI. This CDR3 is built from 15 residues. Sequencing input: naive CD4+ T cells sorted from blood. Subset indicated: CD45RA+ positively selected. The source is a man aged 30 to 39 in good health. The rearrangement joins TRBV10-2 to TRBJ1-5; D uncertain. The CDR3 reads CASSQVGVGGQPQHF. The CDR3 DNA reads TGCGCCAGCAGTCAGGTCGGGGTAGGAGGTCAGCCCCAGCATTTT.